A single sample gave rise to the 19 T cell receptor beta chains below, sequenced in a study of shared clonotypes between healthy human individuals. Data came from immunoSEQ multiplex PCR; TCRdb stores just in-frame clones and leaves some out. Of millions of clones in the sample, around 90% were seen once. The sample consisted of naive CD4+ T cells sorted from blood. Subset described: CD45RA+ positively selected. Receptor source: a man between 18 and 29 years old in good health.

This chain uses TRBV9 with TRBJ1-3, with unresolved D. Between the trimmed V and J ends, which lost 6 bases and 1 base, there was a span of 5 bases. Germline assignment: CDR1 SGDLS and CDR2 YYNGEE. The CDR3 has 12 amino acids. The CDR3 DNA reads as TGTGCCAGCACCACATCTGGAAACACCATATATTTT. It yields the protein CASTTSGNTIYF.

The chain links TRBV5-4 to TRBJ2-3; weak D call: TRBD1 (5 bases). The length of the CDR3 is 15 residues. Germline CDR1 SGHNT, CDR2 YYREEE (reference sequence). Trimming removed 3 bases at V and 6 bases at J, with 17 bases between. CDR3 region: CASSSVVGAQDTQYF. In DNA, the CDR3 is TGTGCCAGCAGCTCCGTGGTTGGGGCACAGGATACGCAGTATTTT. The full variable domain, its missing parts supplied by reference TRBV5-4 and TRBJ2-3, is ETGVTQSPTHLIKTRGQQVTLRCSSQSGHNTVSWYQQALGQGPQFIFQYYREEENGRGNFPPRFSGLQFPNYSSELNVNALELDDSALYLCASSSVVGAQDTQYFGPGTRLTVL.

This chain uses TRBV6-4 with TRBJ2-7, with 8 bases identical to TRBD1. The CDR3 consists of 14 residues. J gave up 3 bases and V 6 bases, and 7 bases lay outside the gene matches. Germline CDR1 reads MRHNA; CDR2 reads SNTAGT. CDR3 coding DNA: TGTGCCAGCAGAGAGGACAGGGTGGGCTACGAGCAGTACTTC. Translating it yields CASREDRVGYEQYF.

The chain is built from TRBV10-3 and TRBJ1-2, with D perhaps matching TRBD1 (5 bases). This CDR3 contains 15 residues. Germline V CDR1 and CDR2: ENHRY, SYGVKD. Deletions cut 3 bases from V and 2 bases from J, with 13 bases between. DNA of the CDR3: TGTGCCATCAGTGACCACGGGACCGAGAACTATGGCTACACCTTC. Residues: CAISDHGTENYGYTF.

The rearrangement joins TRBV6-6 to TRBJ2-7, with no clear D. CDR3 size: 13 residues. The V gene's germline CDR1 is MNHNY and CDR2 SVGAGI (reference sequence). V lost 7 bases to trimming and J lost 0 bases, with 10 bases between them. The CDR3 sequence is CASTARSSYEQYF. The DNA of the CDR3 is TGTGCCAGCACGGCCAGGAGCTCCTACGAGCAGTACTTC.

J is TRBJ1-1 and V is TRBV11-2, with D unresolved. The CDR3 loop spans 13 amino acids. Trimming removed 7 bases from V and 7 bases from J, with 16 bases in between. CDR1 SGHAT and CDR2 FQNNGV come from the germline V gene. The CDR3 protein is CASNSIVEHEAFF. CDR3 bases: TGTGCCAGCAACTCCATCGTGGAACATGAAGCTTTCTTT.

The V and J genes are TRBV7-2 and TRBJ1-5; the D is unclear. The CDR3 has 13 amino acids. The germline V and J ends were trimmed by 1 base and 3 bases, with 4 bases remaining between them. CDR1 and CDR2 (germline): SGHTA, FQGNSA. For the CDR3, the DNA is TGTGCCAGCAGCTTAGGGGACAATCAGCCCCAGCATTTT. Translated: CASSLGDNQPQHF.

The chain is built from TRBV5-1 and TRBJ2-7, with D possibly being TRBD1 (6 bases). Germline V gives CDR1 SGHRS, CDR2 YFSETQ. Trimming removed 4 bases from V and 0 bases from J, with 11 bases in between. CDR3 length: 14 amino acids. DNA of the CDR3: TGCGCCAGCAGCGGGGACACCCTCTCCTACGAGCAGTACTTC. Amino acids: CASSGDTLSYEQYF.

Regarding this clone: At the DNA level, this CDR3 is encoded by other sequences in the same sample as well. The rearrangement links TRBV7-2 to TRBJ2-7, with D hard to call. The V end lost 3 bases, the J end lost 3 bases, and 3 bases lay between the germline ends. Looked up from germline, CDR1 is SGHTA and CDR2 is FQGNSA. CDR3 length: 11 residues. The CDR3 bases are TGTGCCAGCAGCTTGCTCTACGAGCAGTACTTC. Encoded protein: CASSLLYEQYF. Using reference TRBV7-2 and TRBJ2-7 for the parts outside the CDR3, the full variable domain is GAGVSQSPSNKVTEKGKDVELRCDPISGHTALYWYRQSLGQGLEFLIYFQGNSAPDKSGLPSDRFSAERTGGSVSTLTIQRTQQEDSAVYLCASSLLYEQYFGPGTRLTVT.

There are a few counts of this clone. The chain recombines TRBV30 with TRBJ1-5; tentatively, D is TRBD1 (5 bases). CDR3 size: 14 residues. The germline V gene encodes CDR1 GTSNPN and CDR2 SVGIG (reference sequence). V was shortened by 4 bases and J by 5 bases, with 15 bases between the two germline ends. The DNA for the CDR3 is TGTGCCTGGACACCAGGGAGTCTCGATCAGCCCCAGCATTTT. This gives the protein CAWTPGSLDQPQHF. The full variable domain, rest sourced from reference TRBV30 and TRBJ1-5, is SQTIHQWPATLVQPVGSPLSLECTVEGTSNPNLYWYRQAAGRGLQLLFYSVGIGQISSEVPQNLSASRPQDRQFILSSKKLLLSDSGFYLCAWTPGSLDQPQHFGDGTRLSIL.

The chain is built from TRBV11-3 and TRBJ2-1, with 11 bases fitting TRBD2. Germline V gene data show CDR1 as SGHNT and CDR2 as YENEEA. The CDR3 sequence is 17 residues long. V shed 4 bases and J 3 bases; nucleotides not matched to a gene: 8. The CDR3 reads CASSSIAGGKIYNEQFF. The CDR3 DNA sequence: TGTGCCAGCAGCTCAATAGCGGGAGGGAAAATCTACAATGAGCAGTTCTTC.

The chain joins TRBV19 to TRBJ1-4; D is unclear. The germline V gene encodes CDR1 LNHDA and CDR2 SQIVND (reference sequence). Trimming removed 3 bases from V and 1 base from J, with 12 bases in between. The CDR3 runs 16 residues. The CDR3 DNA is TGTGCCAGTAGTATCAAGATTGGCCTAACTAATGAAAAACTGTTTTTT. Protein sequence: CASSIKIGLTNEKLFF.

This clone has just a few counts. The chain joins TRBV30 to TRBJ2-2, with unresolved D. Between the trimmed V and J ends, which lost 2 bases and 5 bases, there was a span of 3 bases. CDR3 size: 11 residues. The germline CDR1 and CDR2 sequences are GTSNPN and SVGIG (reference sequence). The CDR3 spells CAWSWTGELFF. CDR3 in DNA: TGTGCCTGGAGTTGGACCGGGGAGCTGTTTTTT.

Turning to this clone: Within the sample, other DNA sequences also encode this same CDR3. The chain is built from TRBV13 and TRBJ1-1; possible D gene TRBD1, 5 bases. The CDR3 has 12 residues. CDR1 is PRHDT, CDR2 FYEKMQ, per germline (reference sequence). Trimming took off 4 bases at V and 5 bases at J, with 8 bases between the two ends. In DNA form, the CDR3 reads TGTGCCAGCAGCTGGGGGGGAACTGAAGCTTTCTTT. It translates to CASSWGGTEAFF.

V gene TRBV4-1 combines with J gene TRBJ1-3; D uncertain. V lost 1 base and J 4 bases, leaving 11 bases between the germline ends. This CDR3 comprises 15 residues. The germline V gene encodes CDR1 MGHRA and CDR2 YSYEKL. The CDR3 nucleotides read TGCGCCAGCAGCCAAGTGGCAGTAGGGGGAAACACCATATATTTT. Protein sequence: CASSQVAVGGNTIYF.

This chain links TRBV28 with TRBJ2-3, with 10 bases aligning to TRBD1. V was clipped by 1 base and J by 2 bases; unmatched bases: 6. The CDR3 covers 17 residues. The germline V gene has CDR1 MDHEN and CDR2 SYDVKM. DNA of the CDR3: TGTGCCAGCAGTTTATCAGGGACAGGGGTTACCACAGATACGCAGTATTTT. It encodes CASSLSGTGVTTDTQYF.

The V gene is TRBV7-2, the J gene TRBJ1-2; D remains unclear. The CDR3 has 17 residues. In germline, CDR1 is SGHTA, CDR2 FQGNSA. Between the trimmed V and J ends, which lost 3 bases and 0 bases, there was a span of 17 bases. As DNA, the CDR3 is TGTGCCAGCAGCTTTTTCTCGACCGGGATTTCTAACTATGGCTACACCTTC. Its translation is CASSFFSTGISNYGYTF. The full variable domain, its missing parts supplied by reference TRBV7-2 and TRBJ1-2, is GAGVSQSPSNKVTEKGKDVELRCDPISGHTALYWYRQSLGQGLEFLIYFQGNSAPDKSGLPSDRFSAERTGGSVSTLTIQRTQQEDSAVYLCASSFFSTGISNYGYTFGSGTRLTVV.

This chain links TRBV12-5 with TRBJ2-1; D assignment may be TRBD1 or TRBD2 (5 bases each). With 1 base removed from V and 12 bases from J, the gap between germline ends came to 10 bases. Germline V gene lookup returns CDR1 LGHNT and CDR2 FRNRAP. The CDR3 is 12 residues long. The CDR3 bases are TGTGCTAGTGGTTTGGCCCCGGGACCGCAGTTCTTC. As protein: CASGLAPGPQFF.

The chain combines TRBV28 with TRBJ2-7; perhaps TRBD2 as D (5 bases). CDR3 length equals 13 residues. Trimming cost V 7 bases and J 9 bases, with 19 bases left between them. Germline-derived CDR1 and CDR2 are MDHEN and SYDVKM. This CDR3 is CASTQAGEGGQYF. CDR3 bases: TGTGCCAGCACCCAAGCTGGGGAAGGAGGGCAGTACTTC.